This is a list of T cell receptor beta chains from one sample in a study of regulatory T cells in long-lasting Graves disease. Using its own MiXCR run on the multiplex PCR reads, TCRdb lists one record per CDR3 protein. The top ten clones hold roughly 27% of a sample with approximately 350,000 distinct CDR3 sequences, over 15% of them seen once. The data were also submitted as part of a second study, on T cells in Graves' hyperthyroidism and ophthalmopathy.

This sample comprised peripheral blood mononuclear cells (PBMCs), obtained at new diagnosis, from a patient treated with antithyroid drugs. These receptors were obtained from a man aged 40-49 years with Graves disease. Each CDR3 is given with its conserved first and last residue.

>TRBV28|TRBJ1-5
CASSLGGGNQPQHF
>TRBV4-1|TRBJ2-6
CASSRGVRSGANVLTF
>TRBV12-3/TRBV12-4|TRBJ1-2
CASSFDRTYGYTF
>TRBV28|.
CASSLGAGLETQYF
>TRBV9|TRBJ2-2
CASSVGIGTVLTGELFF
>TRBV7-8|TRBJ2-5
CASSRVTGETQYF
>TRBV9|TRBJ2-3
CASSPHLSGGSTDTQYF
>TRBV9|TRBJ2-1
CATARTGGHNEQFF
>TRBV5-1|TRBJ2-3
CASSLYRPLSDTQYF
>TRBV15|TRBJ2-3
CATSSLGGLGDTQYF
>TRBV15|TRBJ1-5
CATSRASGGYQPQHF
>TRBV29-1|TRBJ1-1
CSVEGRGGSTEAFF
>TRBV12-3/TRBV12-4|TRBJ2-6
CASSPTGSGANVLTF
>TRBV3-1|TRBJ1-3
CASSPDGSGNTIYF
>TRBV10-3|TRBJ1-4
CAIGPTNEKLFF
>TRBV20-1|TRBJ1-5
CSASTGFAWPQHF
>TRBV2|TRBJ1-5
CASSDVPGLNQPQHF
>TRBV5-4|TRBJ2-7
CASRSGYEQYF
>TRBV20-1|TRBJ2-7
CSARAGGDEQYF
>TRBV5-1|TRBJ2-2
CASSLGHRDTGELFF
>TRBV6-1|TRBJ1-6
CASSLPPGRSSYNSPLHF
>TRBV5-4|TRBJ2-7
CASSLQASRGEQYF
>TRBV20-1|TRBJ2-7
CSARDSLAGSHSYEQYF
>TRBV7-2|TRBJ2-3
CASSPMYGDTQYF
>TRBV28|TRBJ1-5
CASSIPTGGLQPQHF
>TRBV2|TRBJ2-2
CASSEWSTLLTGELFF
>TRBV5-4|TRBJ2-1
CASSRGQGQFF
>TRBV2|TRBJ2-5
CASSYFSGGASQYF
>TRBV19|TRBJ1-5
CASQEEFNQPQHF
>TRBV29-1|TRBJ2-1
CSVEEGRRSWQFF
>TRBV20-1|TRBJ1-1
CSGSGNTEAFF
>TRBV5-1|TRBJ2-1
CASSSLRVHEQFF
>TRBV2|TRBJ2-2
CASSVASGELFF
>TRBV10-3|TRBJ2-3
CAISSGGAADTQYF
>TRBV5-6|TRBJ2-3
CASSFLTGYSTDTQYF
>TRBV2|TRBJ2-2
CASSEVASGAGELFF
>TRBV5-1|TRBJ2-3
CASSAQGAVGTDTQYF
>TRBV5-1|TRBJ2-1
CASSLQRGAYNEQFF
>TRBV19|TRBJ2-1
CASTGATSGVSYNEQFF
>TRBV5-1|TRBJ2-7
CASSLGGQGSVEQYF
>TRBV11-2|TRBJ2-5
CASKDGGNQETQYF
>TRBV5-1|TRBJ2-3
CASSLKRGTTDTQYF
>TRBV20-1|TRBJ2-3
CSATTRDGYTDTQYF
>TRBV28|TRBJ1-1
CASSSTGGNTEAFF
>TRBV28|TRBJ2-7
CASSREGQGGEQYF
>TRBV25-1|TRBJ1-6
CASSEYSDYNSPLHF
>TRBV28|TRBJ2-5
CASSLGGTLMKTQYF
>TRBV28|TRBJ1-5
CASSLSFVRSNQPQHF
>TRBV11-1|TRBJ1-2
CASSLVGQGVLGGYTF
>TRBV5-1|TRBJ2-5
CASRLAASGETQYF
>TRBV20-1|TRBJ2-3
CSARVGDRDTDTQYF
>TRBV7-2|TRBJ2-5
CASSLMRLETQYF
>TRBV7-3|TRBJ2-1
CASSLAMDNEQFF
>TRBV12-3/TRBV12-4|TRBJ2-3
CASSLPPRRTDTQYF
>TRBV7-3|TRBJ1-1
CASSPGGGSNTEAFF
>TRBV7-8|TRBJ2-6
CASSLGRGLGANVLTF
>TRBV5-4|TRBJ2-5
CAGSLSGSFQETQYF
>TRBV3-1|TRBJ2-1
CASSQDWDFNEQFF
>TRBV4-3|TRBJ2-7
CASSQEEQGAYEQYF